Listed here is a single T cell receptor beta chain. What antigen it recognizes has not been identified. Per-base qualities were not stored, and no clone one base away is much larger. Genomic DNA was isolated from the sorted cells so that the TCRbeta CDR3 region could be sequenced. TCRbeta CDR3 regions were sequenced using the immunoSEQ Assay. The table comes from immuneACCESS by way of TCRdb, which keeps in-frame sequences with V and J called. Part of the clones is missing from these tables; in studies checked, under half for an unresolved V gene and the rest for unknown reasons. This sample has about 84,000 clones in its table, and 85% to 95% of those were observed once. The ten largest clonotypes hold roughly 0.4% of the sample. The record originates from a study of OX40 agonist ivuxolimab in advanced cancers. The study in broad terms: Ivuxolimab, which targeted the costimulatory receptor OX40 (CD134), was an agonistic, fully human IgG2 monoclonal antibody. Intravenous ivuxolimab was administered to patients every 2 weeks at six dose levels: 0.01, 0.1, 0.3, 1.5, 3 and 10 mg/kg. Among the roughly 50 dose-escalation patients, about 19 had hepatocellular carcinoma, about 15 melanoma, 9 renal cell carcinoma and 9 head and neck cancer. The dose-escalation cohort was approximately 83% male with a mean age of roughly 62 years, ranging from roughly 20 to 80. Patients were allowed to have had prior anti-PD-1, anti-PD-L1 or anti-CTLA-4 therapy, and approximately 43% of the dose-escalation patients had previously received checkpoint inhibitors. Partial responses occurred in three dose-escalation patients, of whom one had hepatocellular carcinoma and two had cutaneous melanoma. The purpose of peripheral TCRbeta sequencing was to test whether ivuxolimab changed TCR sequence diversity and led to clonal T-cell expansion. The paper describes the monotherapy dose-escalation part (N ≈ 49 patients) of the phase I trial of ivuxolimab.

The trial excluded patients who had a history of autoimmune disease or were on systemic immunosuppression. Peripheral blood for TCR sequencing was collected from all dose cohorts at baseline, on cycle 4 day 1, and on cycle 7 day 1. Samples were obtained from an open-label, multicenter, first-in-human phase I dose-escalation trial of ivuxolimab. Adults with locally advanced or metastatic head and neck squamous cell, hepatocellular, melanoma or renal cell carcinoma were enrolled in the trial. CD4+ and CD8+ T cells were sorted separately from peripheral blood before TCR sequencing. Points the paper makes about the study in general: Low levels of normalized T-cell clonal expansion were also seen in some patients who did not respond. After ivuxolimab, more expanded clones were found on average in CD8+ T cells than in CD4+ T cells. At doses of 0.1 to 3.0 mg/kg, clonal expansion of both CD4+ and CD8+ blood T cells was observed from baseline to week 6. Antigen specificity was not determined for the clonally expanded peripheral T cells. In the 0.1-3.0 mg/kg groups, partial responders were among the patients with the lowest normalized peripheral clonal expansion, particularly in CD8+ T cells.

V lost 4 bases and J lost 2 bases; the stretch between them is 11 bases long. Based on the germline V gene (reference sequence), the CDR1 and CDR2 sequences are LNHDA and SQIVND. The CDR3, from cysteine to phenylalanine, totals 14 residues. The sequence is cut down to CDR3 DNA, 42 bases in frame from base 1. The chain was built from TRBV19 and TRBJ1-2; TRBD1 is perhaps the D gene, given 5 matching bases. Material: CD4+ or CD8+ T cells sorted from blood, obtained in a trial of the OX40 agonist ivuxolimab. This receptor was identified in an adult with an advanced solid tumor such as melanoma, head and neck, liver or kidney cancer. The CDR3 region reads CASSRGNVNYGYTF. The sequenced DNA: TGTGCCAGTAGTAGGGGGAATGTCAACTATGGCTACACCTTC.